Reported below is one T cell receptor beta chain. Based on its abundance in the sample, this clonotype is medium-sized (0.01 to 0.1%). It lacks a known antigen. One end of the junction does not line up with germline, which may come from a read error. Based on the germline V gene (reference sequence), the CDR1 and CDR2 sequences are SEHNR and FQNEAQ. From cysteine to phenylalanine, the CDR3 is 17 amino acids long. Here the CDR3 DNA is all that survives: 51 bases in frame from base 1. The protocol used for the library was RT-PCR. Instrument used: Illumina MiSeq. Through fastp at Q25 and MiXCR, TCRdb rebuilt clones from the public reads, retaining in-frame beta chains. Rows with a matching CDR3 protein are joined into one entry that keeps the most common DNA and genes. This sample lists 1,500 to 2,000 distinct CDR3 sequences; 7.4% were detected once. The biggest ten clones account for 20% to 25% of the sample.

The data belong to a study of immune reconstitution after stem cell transplant in scleroderma (dated by TCRdb to the late 2010s). This sequence originates from a male donor with systemic sclerosis. Recombination connected TRBV7-9 to TRBJ1-2; a stretch of 7 junction bases matches TRBD1. The specimen was obtained before or after autologous hematopoietic stem cell transplantation (not recorded which). The CDR3 amino acid sequence is: CASILKPFDREGYGYTF. The DNA is as follows: TGTGCCAGCATCTTAAAGCCCTTCGACAGGGAAGGATATGGCTACACCTTC.